These T cell receptor beta chains were read from a single sample in a study of monozygotic twins with inflammatory bowel disease. TCRdb reprocessed the 5' RACE reads and reports one entry per CDR3 protein, with no DNA. The sample totals around 450,000 distinct CDR3 sequences. Sample: blood. Receptors were obtained from a human donor with ulcerative colitis or Crohn's disease, or a healthy co-twin of an affected twin (not recorded which). Each CDR3 is given with its conserved first and last residue.

V gene	CDR3 length	J gene	CDR3 protein
TRBV24-1	14	TRBJ2-3	CATSEPGGSDTQYF
TRBV9	16	TRBJ1-3	CASSTNPRQAGNTIYF
TRBV27	15	TRBJ2-7	CASSISAVEGYEQYF
TRBV7-3	15	TRBJ2-1	CASSQSSGSRHEQFF
TRBV24-1	15	TRBJ2-2	CATSDRTGNTGELFF
TRBV12-3/TRBV12-4	15	TRBJ2-2	CASSHRTENTGELFF
TRBV27	14	TRBJ2-7	CASSTWTEPYEQYF
TRBV3-1	16	TRBJ2-5	CASSHYRGFPKETQYF
TRBV7-2	12	TRBJ2-3	CASSYQGGSQYF
TRBV6-5	15	TRBJ2-2	CASSYSISRTGELFF
TRBV20-1	14	TRBJ2-7	CSARDIGPNYEQYF
TRBV24-1	17	TRBJ1-6	CATSDLLTLPDNSPLHF
TRBV7-2	14	TRBJ1-6	CASSSQGANSPLHF
TRBV6-4	16	TRBJ2-1	CASSEGGAGRDNEQFF
TRBV7-2	15	TRBJ2-7	CASSLTSGGAYEQYF
TRBV7-8	17	TRBJ2-2	CASSLRSVGVNTGELFF
TRBV7-8	11	TRBJ1-2	CASSAGYGYTF
TRBV20-1	14	TRBJ1-1	CSARAPWGGTEAFF
TRBV9	15	TRBJ2-5	CASSVTSVSAETQYF
TRBV18	16	TRBJ2-7	CASSPGSGQGSYEQYF
TRBV3-1	16	TRBJ2-3	CASSQTGSAPQNTQYF
TRBV5-5	14	TRBJ1-6	CASSLGGIDSPLHF
TRBV29-1	13	TRBJ1-1	CSVVEQGNTEAFF
TRBV14	13	TRBJ1-1	CASSQDFRTEAFF
TRBV28	16	TRBJ2-3	CASSSLILAGTDTQYF
TRBV7-9	16	TRBJ2-1	CASRGMGGAFYNEQFF
TRBV29-1	13	TRBJ1-5	CSVGGGAGQPQHF
TRBV4-2	16	TRBJ2-1	CASSHLRAERVHEQFF
TRBV25-1	12	TRBJ2-2	CASRQYTGELFF
TRBV5-1	14	TRBJ2-1	CASSIGQGSNEQFF
TRBV20-1	12	TRBJ2-7	CSASGTSNEQYF
TRBV12-3/TRBV12-4	13	TRBJ1-5	CASNKALNQPQHF
TRBV29-1	13	TRBJ2-1	CSVGIVTYNEQFF
TRBV6-5	18	TRBJ1-2	CASSYRGGPKPISPGYTF
TRBV5-6	15	TRBJ2-2	CASNFGTYYTGELFF
TRBV4-1	15	TRBJ1-1	CASSQAHRGRTEAFF
TRBV7-2	16	TRBJ2-2	CASSLVLAGESGELFF
TRBV5-1	14	TRBJ2-7	CASSPITGLTQQYF
TRBV28	13	TRBJ2-2	CASSLRVPGELFF
TRBV16	15	TRBJ1-1	CASSQTPTGGTEAFF
TRBV29-1	13	TRBJ1-1	CSVARGKNTEAFF
TRBV14	15	TRBJ1-4	CASSHPGGTNEKLFF